This T cell receptor beta chain was sequenced for a study of blood T cell repertoires in COVID-19 (dated by TCRdb to 2018 to 2020). Turning to the overall study: Samples covering the acute and convalescent phases of COVID-19 were provided by collaborators in the United States, Italy and Spain. The prospective study material was composed of cDNA or gDNA derived from T cells, B-cell-depleted T cells, or PBMCs. The dataset comprised deeply sampled blood TCRbeta repertoires from subjects exposed to, actively infected with, or recovered from COVID-19. A freely available public database, intended as a resource for researchers studying the immune response to SARS-CoV-2, is where the repertoires were released. Samples came from the ongoing ImmuneRACE study (first 160 participants) plus 1,254 subjects from 6 global collaborators. Nearly every sample came with metadata listing a de-identified subject ID, COVID-19 status, age in years and sex. Where HLA class I and class II types were available, the types were taken from metadata supplied by the sample provider, not from assay-based typing.

Points on this clone: Its antigen target is currently unknown. Per-base qualities were not stored, and no clone one base away is much larger.

Counted from cysteine to phenylalanine, this CDR3 has 17 amino acids. The only DNA kept is the CDR3, 51 bases in frame from the first base. Relative to germline, V is 0 bases shorter and J is 0 bases shorter, with 15 bases between their ends. The germline V gene encodes CDR1 SGDLS and CDR2 YYNGEE. Overall study outcomes, separate from this receptor: Clinical and demographic metadata were provided uncurated, with the amount varying by source and participant.

Participants in the prospective study were aged roughly 18 to 95 years, lived in some 24 United States geographic areas, and enrolled through a virtual design. In the prospective study, participants were assigned to cohorts based on the clinical history participants reported in a screening survey and a study questionnaire. Recovered participants in ImmuneRACE Cohort 3 were defined by two consecutive negative NP/OP PCR tests, clearance by a healthcare professional, or resolution of symptoms. In the prospective study, whole blood, serum and a nasopharyngeal or oropharyngeal swab were collected from each participant by mobile phlebotomists. Prospective study participants could optionally give additional blood draws and questionnaires over an approximately 2-month period. Prospective study blood samples were shipped either frozen or at room temperature before DNA extraction. TCRbeta CDR3 regions were amplified from genomic DNA by means of the immunoSEQ Assay, a bias-controlled multiplex PCR. The authors' pipeline ran thus. Nucleated cell counts per sample were estimated from amplification of reference gene primers within the assay. Sequence reads were collapsed and filtered to measure the absolute abundance of every unique TCRbeta CDR3 rearrangement. For each sample, productive Simpson clonality was calculated by taking the square root of Simpson's diversity index across productive rearrangements. TCRdb obtained this table from immuneACCESS and retained in-frame rearrangements with V and J assigned. These tables miss some clones; where compared with another copy, unresolved V genes account for less than half of the shortfall, and the remainder is unexplained. V, J and clone size are those of that table, while D and trimming were read from the DNA. This sample holds 200,000 to 250,000 clones; 84% were observed only once. The ten largest clonotypes hold 6.8% of the sample.

The sequencing sample was made of PBMCs or T cells enriched from blood (not recorded which). The V and J genes are TRBV9 and TRBJ2-5; matching of 5 bases hints at TRBD2 as the D gene. This receptor was obtained from a woman aged 40 to 50 who had recovered from COVID-19. This receptor carries the CDR3 CASSVESSEAYQETQYF. At the DNA level, the sequence is TGTGCCAGCAGCGTAGAGAGTAGCGAGGCCTACCAAGAGACCCAGTACTTC.